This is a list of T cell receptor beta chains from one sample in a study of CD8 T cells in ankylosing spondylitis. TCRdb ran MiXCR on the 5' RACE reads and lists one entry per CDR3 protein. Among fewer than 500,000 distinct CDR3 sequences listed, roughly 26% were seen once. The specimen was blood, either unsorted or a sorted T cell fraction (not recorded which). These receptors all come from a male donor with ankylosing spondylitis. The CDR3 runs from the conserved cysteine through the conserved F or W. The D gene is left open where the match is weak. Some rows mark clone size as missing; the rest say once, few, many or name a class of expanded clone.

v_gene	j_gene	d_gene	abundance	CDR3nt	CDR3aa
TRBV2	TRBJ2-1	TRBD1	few	TGTGCCAGCAGTGAGAGGGGGCTAGCTAACTACAATGAGCAGTTCTTC	CASSERGLANYNEQFF
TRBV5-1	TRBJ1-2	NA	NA	TGCGCCAGCAGCGATTCCAGCGGAGGCTACACCTTC	CASSDSSGGYTF
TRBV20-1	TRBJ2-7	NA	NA	TGCAGTGCCCTGCGGGGCAGGGCTCACGAGCAGTACTTC	CSALRGRAHEQYF
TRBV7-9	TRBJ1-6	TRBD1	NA	TGTGCCAGCAGCGCGACCCCGGGACAGGGAGGATCACCCCTCCACTTT	CASSATPGQGGSPLHF
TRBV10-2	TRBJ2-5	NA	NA	TGCGCCAGCAGTGACCCTTTTACAGGGAAAGAGACCCAGTACTTC	CASSDPFTGKETQYF
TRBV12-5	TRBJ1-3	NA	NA	TGTGCTAGTGGTTTCAATCAGGGGCAGGGTTTCTCTGGAAACACCATATATTTT	CASGFNQGQGFSGNTIYF
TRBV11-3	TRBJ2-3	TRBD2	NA	TGTGCCAGCAGCACCGGGACTAGCCAGTATTTT	CASSTGTSQYF
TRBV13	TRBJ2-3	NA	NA	TGTGCCAGCAGCTCGCCGTCAAGCAGTACGCAGTATTTT	CASSSPSSSTQYF
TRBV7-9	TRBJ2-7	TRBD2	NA	TGTGCCAGCAACCCTAGCGGGAGGACCTACGAGCAGTACTTC	CASNPSGRTYEQYF
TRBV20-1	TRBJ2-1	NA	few	TGCAGTGCTAGGGGCGGGTCGGCGGAGCAGTTCTTC	CSARGGSAEQFF
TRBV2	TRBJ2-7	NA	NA	TGTGCCAGCCGCGGATGGGGCCCCAACGAGCAGTACTTC	CASRGWGPNEQYF
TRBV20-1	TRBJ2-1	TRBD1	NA	TGCAGTGCTAGAGATTCCGGGGACAGGGTAAATGAGCAGTTCTTC	CSARDSGDRVNEQFF
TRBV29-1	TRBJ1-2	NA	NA	TGCAGCGTTGAATCTGGGGATAATGGCTACACCTTC	CSVESGDNGYTF
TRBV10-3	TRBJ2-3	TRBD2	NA	TGTGCCATCAGTGAGTTAGCGGGAGAGCCCACAGATACGCAGTATTTT	CAISELAGEPTDTQYF
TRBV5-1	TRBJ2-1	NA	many	TGCGCCAGCAGCCGGTTACAGGGAAATGAGCAGTTCTTC	CASSRLQGNEQFF
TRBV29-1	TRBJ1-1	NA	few	TGCAGCGTTGAAGGGGTCTTAAGCACTGAAGCTTTCTTT	CSVEGVLSTEAFF
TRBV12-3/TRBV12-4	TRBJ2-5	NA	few	TGTGCCTCAACAAGGGGAGGCGAAGAGACCCAGTACTTC	CASTRGGEETQYF
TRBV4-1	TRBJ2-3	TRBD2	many	TGCGCCAGCAGCCAAGCGGCTAGCGGGATAGGAGATACGCAGTATTTT	CASSQAASGIGDTQYF
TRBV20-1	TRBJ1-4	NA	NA	TGCAGTGCTAAGCAGGGGCCTTCTAATGAAAAACTGTTTTTT	CSAKQGPSNEKLFF
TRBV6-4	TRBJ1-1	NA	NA	TGTGCCAGCAGGGCTACAGCGATGAACACTGAAGCTTTCTTT	CASRATAMNTEAFF
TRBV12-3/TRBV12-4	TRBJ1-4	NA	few	TGTGCCAGCAGTAGAAGGGACGGATATGAAAAACTGTTTTTT	CASSRRDGYEKLFF
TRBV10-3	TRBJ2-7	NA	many	TGTGCCATCAGTGATCCAACCTACGAGCAGTACTTC	CAISDPTYEQYF
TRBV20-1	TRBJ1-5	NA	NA	TGCAGTGCTAGAGATCTTGAAGGGGGTTCCTTCCCCCAGCATTTT	CSARDLEGGSFPQHF
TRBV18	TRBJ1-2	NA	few	TGTGCCAGCTCACCTGGAATTAACTATGGCTACACCTTC	CASSPGINYGYTF
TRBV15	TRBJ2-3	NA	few	TGTGCCACCCGGGTTTCAGATACGCAGTATTTT	CATRVSDTQYF
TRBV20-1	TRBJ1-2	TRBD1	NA	TGCAGTGCTAGAGATAACAGGGGACCTATTAACTATGGCTACACCTTC	CSARDNRGPINYGYTF
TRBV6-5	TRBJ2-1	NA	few	TGTGCCAGCAGTTACCCGCGGGAAGCCCCTGAGCAGTTCTTC	CASSYPREAPEQFF
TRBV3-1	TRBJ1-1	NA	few	TGTGCCAGCACGTTCTCTGGAACTGAAGCTTTCTTT	CASTFSGTEAFF
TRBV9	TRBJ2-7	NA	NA	TGTGCCAGCAGCGTAGACGCTTTCAGCAGCTACGAGCAGTACTTC	CASSVDAFSSYEQYF
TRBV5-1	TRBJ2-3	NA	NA	TGCGCCAGCAGCTTGGGACGGGGGCTTACAGATACGCAGTATTTT	CASSLGRGLTDTQYF
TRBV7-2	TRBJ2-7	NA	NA	TGTGCCAGCACCCTCGGGTGGGGCGGCGCGTACGAGCAGTACTTC	CASTLGWGGAYEQYF
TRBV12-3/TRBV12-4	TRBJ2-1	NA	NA	TGTGCCAGCAGCCCCCCCGGGATCAATGAGCAGTTCTTC	CASSPPGINEQFF
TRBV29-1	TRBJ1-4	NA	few	TGCAGCGCCTCTCCAGGGTCAGGAAAACTGTTTTTT	CSASPGSGKLFF
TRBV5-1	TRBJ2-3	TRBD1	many	TGCGCCAGCAGCTTGCGACAGGGAACAGATACGCAGTATTTT	CASSLRQGTDTQYF
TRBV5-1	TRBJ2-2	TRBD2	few	TGCGCCAGCAGCTTCGGGGGGGGCGCATCCACCGGGGAGCTGTTTTTT	CASSFGGGASTGELFF
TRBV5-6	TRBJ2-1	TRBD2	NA	TGTGCCAGCAGCTTCGTTAGCGGGAGGGGAAATGAGCAGTTCTTC	CASSFVSGRGNEQFF
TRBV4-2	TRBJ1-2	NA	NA	TGTGCCAGCAGCCACGACGGTTATGGCTACACCTTC	CASSHDGYGYTF
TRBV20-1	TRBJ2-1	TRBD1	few	TGCAGTGCACGGGACAGGGGTGGTAATGAGCAGTTCTTC	CSARDRGGNEQFF
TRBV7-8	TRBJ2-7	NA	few	TGTGCCAGCAGCTTCAGAGCCGGCAGCGGATCGAGCTCCTACGAGCAGTACTTC	CASSFRAGSGSSSYEQYF
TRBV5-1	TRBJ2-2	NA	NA	TGCGCCAGCAGCCAGGCCGCCGGGGGCGCGGGGGAGCTGTTTTTT	CASSQAAGGAGELFF